This is a list of T cell receptor beta chains from one sample in a study of T-cell reconstitution after alpha-beta-depleted transplantation in children. Using its own MiXCR run on the PCR reads, TCRdb lists one record per CDR3 protein. The table includes roughly 350,000 distinct CDR3 sequences, around 15% detected once. Sequencing was performed on PBMCs, mostly from graft donor cells, taken 360 days after TCRalphabeta/CD19-depleted stem cell transplant. These TCRs come from a male patient aged 2-15 years who had a stem cell transplant for acute lymphoblastic leukemia, so the T cells may come from the graft donor. The conserved cysteine and the conserved F or W are not part of the CDR3 here. D genes are given only for firm matches.

TRBJ1-1,TRBD1,TRBV15,ATSRVLAGGGTEAF
TRBJ2-4,NA,TRBV6-5,ASSSLATGAKNIQY
TRBJ2-3,TRBD1,TRBV7-2,ASSSQGADTQY
TRBJ2-7,NA,TRBV7-8,ASSLGASGISYEQY
TRBJ2-7,TRBD2,TRBV4-3,ASSQGLAGVLQPYEQY
TRBJ2-7,TRBD2,TRBV27,ASSPVLAPLHYEQY
TRBJ2-5,NA,TRBV6-2/TRBV6-3,ASSALGETQY
TRBJ2-3,TRBD2,TRBV7-8,ASSLVVGTSGGDTQY
TRBJ2-7,NA,TRBV4-3,ASSQVFGAEQY
TRBJ2-1,TRBD2,TRBV7-6,ASSWDSLLAASRGEQF
TRBJ2-3,NA,TRBV28,ASSSQVRTDTQY
TRBJ2-1,NA,TRBV7-8,ASSLGGQAYNEQF
TRBJ2-2,NA,TRBV12-3/TRBV12-4,ASRGGYERTGELF
TRBJ1-3,NA,TRBV7-9,ASSLKRVSGNTIY
TRBJ2-5,TRBD2,TRBV18,ASSIAGGKETQY
TRBJ2-7,TRBD2,TRBV6-2/TRBV6-3,ASRISSGRQSYEQY
TRBJ2-7,TRBD1,TRBV5-1,ASSLEGAQYEQY
TRBJ2-5,NA,TRBV25-1,ASSDGETQY
TRBJ1-2,TRBD1,TRBV27,ASSLYPGQGTYGYT
TRBJ2-3,NA,TRBV9,ASSVEGAGTQY
TRBJ1-1,NA,TRBV7-9,ASSSAGSLNTEAF
TRBJ2-2,TRBD2,TRBV3-1,ASSSKIAGGPFRYTGELF
TRBJ2-1,NA,TRBV4-1,ASSQGPRVNEQF
TRBJ2-2,TRBD1,TRBV5-1,ASGPTGGGELF
TRBJ2-7,NA,TRBV12-3/TRBV12-4,ASSGGQAMVYEQY
TRBJ2-7,NA,TRBV28,ASSLQIRGSSRSSYEQY
TRBJ2-7,TRBD1,TRBV10-3,AISAPDRGLDEQY
TRBJ2-5,NA,TRBV29-1,SAWVGAETQH
TRBJ2-5,NA,TRBV6-1,ASFYPPLETQY
TRBJ1-4,NA,TRBV11-2,ASSLDPGGLLNEKLF
TRBJ2-7,TRBD1,TRBV11-2,ASSSRLPGQEGYEQY
TRBJ1-2,NA,TRBV20-1,SARETGDGYT
TRBJ2-7,TRBD2,TRBV7-9,ASSLVLAGDYEQY
TRBJ2-4,NA,TRBV4-1,ASSPDTTLY
TRBJ2-1,NA,TRBV15,ATSREPQPSRDNEQF
TRBJ2-1,NA,TRBV3-1,ASSFGLEHRCSYNEQF
TRBJ2-1,NA,TRBV28,ASSPIGAFAGSHSNEQF
TRBJ2-7,NA,TRBV5-1,ASSLAGPIYEQY
TRBJ2-7,NA,TRBV12-3/TRBV12-4,ASSLRAGMSYEQY
TRBJ2-7,TRBD2,TRBV28,ASSRGTSGSPSSYEQY
TRBJ1-3,TRBD1,TRBV12-3/TRBV12-4,ASSSRGRAGNTIY
TRBJ2-1,TRBD2,TRBV6-1,ASSALAGAGNEQF
TRBJ1-5,TRBD1,TRBV20-1,SATGTDNQPQH
TRBJ1-2,TRBD1,TRBV5-1,ASSSTGFDYGYT
TRBJ2-3,NA,TRBV4-1,ASSQGLRAGSTDTQY
TRBJ2-1,NA,TRBV5-6,ASRYGGNEQF
TRBJ2-3,NA,TRBV9,ASCEGGLGDTQY
TRBJ2-5,TRBD1,TRBV14,ASSPPRTGVQETQY
TRBJ2-7,NA,TRBV29-1,SVFTGSPYEQY
TRBJ2-1,TRBD2,TRBV27,ASSSLGSGRNNEQF